This T cell receptor (beta chain) comes out of a study of blood T cell repertoires in COVID-19. The CDR3 runs 13 residues. Trimming stripped 6 bases from V and 9 bases from J, with 17 bases between. The germline CDR1 and CDR2 sequences are MDHEN and SYDVKM. Measured with immunoSEQ multiplex PCR; TCRdb has only the in-frame clones, and not every one. The sample consists of more than 130,000 clones, 80% to 90% of them appearing once. Sequences were obtained from peripheral blood. This clonotype originated in a woman aged 40-49 years with acute or convalescent COVID-19. The rearrangement uses TRBV28 and TRBJ2-5, with D possibly being TRBD1 (5 bases). CDR3 nucleotide sequence: TGTGCCAGCAGCTCACCTGGCCCCAGGGCCCAGTACTTC. Translated: CASSSPGPRAQYF.